A single T cell receptor beta chain is shown here with its context. No antigen is known for it. Per germline, CDR1 MNHNS and CDR2 SASEGT. Trimming stripped 2 bases from V and 4 bases from J, with 11 bases between. CDR3 size: 14 residues. This sample was included in a study of shared clonotypes between healthy human individuals. Overall study findings and caveats: Rarefaction demonstrated incomplete sorted-subset sequencing despite large depth.

Data came from immunoSEQ multiplex PCR; TCRdb stores just in-frame clones and leaves some out. The sample has 2 million to 2.5 million clones, just over 90% seen once; the top ten hold about 0.39%. The chain is built from TRBV6-1 and TRBJ1-1; D is undetermined. The sequencing sample was made of naive CD4+ T cells from PBMCs. As to subset: CD45RA+ positively selected. The receptor was isolated from a man between 18 and 29 years old in good health. Some clones in this sample may be carry-over from other donors' samples. The CDR3 coding sequence is TGTGCCAGCAGTGAACAATCCGTAAGCACTGAAGCTTTCTTT. Translation: CASSEQSVSTEAFF.